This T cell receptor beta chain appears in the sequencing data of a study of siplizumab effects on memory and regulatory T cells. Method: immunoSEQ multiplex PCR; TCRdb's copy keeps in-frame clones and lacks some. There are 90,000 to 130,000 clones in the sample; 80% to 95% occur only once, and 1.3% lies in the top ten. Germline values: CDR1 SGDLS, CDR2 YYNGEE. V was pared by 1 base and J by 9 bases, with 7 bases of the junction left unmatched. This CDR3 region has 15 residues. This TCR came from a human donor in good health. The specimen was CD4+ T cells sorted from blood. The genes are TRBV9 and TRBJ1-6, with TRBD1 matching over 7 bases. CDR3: CASSVTGQAGSPLHF. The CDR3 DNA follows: TGTGCCAGCAGCGTAACAGGACAGGCAGGTTCACCCCTCCACTTT.